This TCR beta chain stems from a study of graft-versus-host responses after intestinal transplantation. Across the study: Recipients underwent multivisceral, liver-intestinal, or isolated intestinal transplants.

Study results and caveats: Recipient bone marrow held GvH clones, some seen earlier in ileum or blood.

Data came from immunoSEQ multiplex PCR; TCRdb stores just in-frame clones and leaves some out. The sample has 77,000 or so clones; 92% are singletons. This clone showed up just once. The antigen is not known. Sequence at one end of the junction differs from germline and may be a read error. Looked up from germline, CDR1 is LNHNV and CDR2 is YYDKDF (reference sequence). The CDR3 loop spans 16 amino acids. The source is a human patient who received an intestinal transplant, so some T cells may come from the graft donor. Sequences were derived from PBMCs, sampled 98 days after intestinal transplantation. V usage is TRBV15 and J usage is TRBJ2-3; D perhaps matches TRBD2 (5 bases). CDR3 in DNA: TGTGCCACCAGCCGAGAGCGGAGGCCGGACACAGATACGCAGTATTTT. Residues: CATSRERRPDTDTQYF.